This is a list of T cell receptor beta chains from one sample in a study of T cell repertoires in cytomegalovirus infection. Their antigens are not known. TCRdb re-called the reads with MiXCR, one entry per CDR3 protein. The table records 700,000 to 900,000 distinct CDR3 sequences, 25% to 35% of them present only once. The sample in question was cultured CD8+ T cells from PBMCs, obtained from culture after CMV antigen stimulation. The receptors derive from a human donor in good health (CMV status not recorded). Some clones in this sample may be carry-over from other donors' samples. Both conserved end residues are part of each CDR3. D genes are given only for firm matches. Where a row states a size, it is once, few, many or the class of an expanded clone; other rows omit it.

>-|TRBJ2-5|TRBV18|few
CASSPPYWGSGPDQETQYF
TGTGCCAGCTCACCACCCTACTGGGGTTCGGGTCCCGACCAAGAGACCCAGTACTTC
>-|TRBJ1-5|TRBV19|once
CASSIIQGDQPQHF
TGTGCCAGTAGTATTATACAGGGCGATCAGCCCCAGCATTTT
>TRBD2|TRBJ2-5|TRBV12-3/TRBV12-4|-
CASSENERGLETQYF
TGTGCCAGCAGCGAAAATGAGCGGGGGTTGGAGACCCAGTACTTC
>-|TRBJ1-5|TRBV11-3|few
CASKTEADPLSNQPQHF
TGTGCCAGCAAAACTGAGGCAGACCCTTTGAGCAATCAGCCCCAGCATTTT
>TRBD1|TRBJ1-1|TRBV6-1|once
CASSYGQGEAVF
TGTGCCAGCAGTTACGGACAGGGTGAAGCTGTCTTT
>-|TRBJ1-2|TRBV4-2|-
CASSQDPGAPYGYTF
TGTGCCAGCAGCCAAGATCCAGGGGCCCCCTATGGCTACACCTTC
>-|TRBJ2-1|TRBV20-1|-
CSARDTVEQFF
TGCAGTGCTAGAGACACGGTGGAGCAGTTCTTC
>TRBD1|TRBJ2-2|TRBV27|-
CASGTVPPGELFF
TGTGCCAGCGGGACAGTTCCCCCCGGGGAGCTGTTTTTT
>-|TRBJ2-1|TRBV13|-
CASTSRTAHNEQFF
TGTGCCAGCACCTCGAGGACAGCCCACAATGAGCAGTTCTTC
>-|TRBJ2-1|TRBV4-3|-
CASSQDFPSSYNEQFF
TGCGCCAGCAGCCAAGATTTCCCCAGCTCCTACAATGAGCAGTTCTTC
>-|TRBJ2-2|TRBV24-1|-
CATSDDSMVGELFF
TGTGCCACCAGTGACGACAGTATGGTCGGGGAGCTGTTTTTT
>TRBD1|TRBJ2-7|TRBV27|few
CASSTGTGATEQYF
TGTGCCAGCAGTACCGGGACAGGGGCAACCGAGCAGTACTTC
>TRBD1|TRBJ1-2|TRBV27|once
CASGRQGAPNYGYTF
TGTGCCAGCGGAAGACAGGGGGCCCCGAACTATGGCTACACCTTC
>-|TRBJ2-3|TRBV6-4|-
CASSDGVYTDTQYF
TGTGCCAGCAGTGACGGGGTCTACACAGATACGCAGTATTTT
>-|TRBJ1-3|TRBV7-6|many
CASSLGRPTPGNTIYF
TGTGCCAGCAGCTTAGGCCGCCCAACCCCGGGAAACACCATATATTTT
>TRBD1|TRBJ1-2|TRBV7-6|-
CASSQQGVGYGYTF
TGTGCCAGCAGCCAGCAGGGGGTTGGCTATGGCTACACCTTC
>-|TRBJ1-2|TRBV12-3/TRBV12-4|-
CASREGANYGYTF
TGTGCCAGCAGGGAGGGGGCTAACTATGGCTACACCTTC
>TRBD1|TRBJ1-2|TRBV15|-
CATSSSDDRGLSYGYTF
TGTGCCACCAGCAGTTCCGACGACAGGGGGCTCTCCTATGGCTACACCTTC
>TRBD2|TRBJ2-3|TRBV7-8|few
CASSLFAGELRGDTQYF
TGTGCCAGCAGCTTATTCGCGGGGGAGTTGCGCGGAGATACGCAGTATTTT
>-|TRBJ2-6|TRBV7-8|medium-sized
CASSLIHISSGANVLTF
TGTGCCAGCAGCTTAATTCACATATCAAGTGGGGCCAACGTCCTGACTTTC
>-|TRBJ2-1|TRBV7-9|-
CASSLEGTQFF
TGTGCCAGCAGCTTAGAAGGTACACAGTTCTTC
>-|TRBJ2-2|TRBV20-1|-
CSTYYTGELFF
TGCAGTACCTACTACACCGGGGAGCTGTTTTTT
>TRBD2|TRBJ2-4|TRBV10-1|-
CASSRGGGDIQYF
TGCGCCAGCAGTCGCGGCGGGGGGGACATTCAGTACTTC
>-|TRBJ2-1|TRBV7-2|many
CASSLNSGAQPREQFF
TGTGCCAGCAGCTTAAATTCGGGGGCGCAGCCTCGGGAGCAGTTCTTC
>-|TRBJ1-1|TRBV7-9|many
CASSPWGGTNTEAFF
TGTGCCAGCAGCCCCTGGGGGGGGACTAACACTGAAGCTTTCTTT
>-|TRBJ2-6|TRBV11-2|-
CASNHGSGAGANVLTF
TGTGCCAGCAACCATGGGTCGGGGGCCGGGGCCAACGTCCTGACTTTC
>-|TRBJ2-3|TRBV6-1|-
CASSGFTLSRQRNTQYF
TGTGCCAGCAGTGGATTCACCTTATCCCGGCAAAGAAATACGCAGTATTTT
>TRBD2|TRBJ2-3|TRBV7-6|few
CAISIAGGPTDTQYF
TGTGCCATCTCCATAGCGGGGGGGCCCACAGATACGCAGTATTTT
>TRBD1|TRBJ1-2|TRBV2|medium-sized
CASRGGQGPYGYTF
TGTGCCAGCAGAGGCGGACAGGGGCCCTATGGCTACACCTTC
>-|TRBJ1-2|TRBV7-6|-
CASSLSRGHNPNYGYTF
TGTGCCAGCAGCTTGAGCAGGGGCCACAATCCTAACTATGGCTACACCTTC
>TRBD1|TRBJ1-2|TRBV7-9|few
CASSLDRGPPVSDGYTF
TGTGCCAGCAGCTTGGACAGGGGTCCGCCAGTTAGCGATGGCTACACCTTC
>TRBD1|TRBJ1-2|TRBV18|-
CASSPFPGQPVSDF
TGTGCCAGCTCACCATTCCCGGGACAGCCCGTCTCTGACTTC
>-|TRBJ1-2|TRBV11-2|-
CASSLEPGRVGGYTF
TGTGCCAGCAGCTTAGAGCCGGGTAGGGTAGGAGGCTACACCTTC
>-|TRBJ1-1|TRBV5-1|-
CASSLSLPEAFF
TGCGCCAGCAGCTTGAGTCTTCCTGAAGCTTTCTTT
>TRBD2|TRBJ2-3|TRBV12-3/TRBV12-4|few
CASRAGEENTQYF
TGTGCCAGCAGAGCGGGGGAGGAGAATACGCAGTATTTT
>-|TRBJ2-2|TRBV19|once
CASSGSRAGELFF
TGTGCCAGTAGTGGTAGCCGAGCCGGGGAGCTGTTTTTT
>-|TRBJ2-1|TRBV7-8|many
CASSPRGESYNEQFF
TGTGCCAGCAGCCCTAGGGGGGAGTCCTACAATGAGCAGTTCTTC
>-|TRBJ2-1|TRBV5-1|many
CASSSKRVYNEQFF
TGCGCCAGCAGCTCAAAGAGAGTCTACAATGAGCAGTTCTTC
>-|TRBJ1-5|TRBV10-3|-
CAISAGGEPNQPQHF
TGTGCCATCAGTGCGGGAGGGGAACCAAATCAGCCCCAGCATTTT
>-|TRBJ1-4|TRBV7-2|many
CASSLGVLAHEKLFF
TGTGCCAGCAGCTTAGGCGTGCTCGCCCATGAAAAACTGTTTTTT